The entry below describes one T cell receptor (beta chain). The germline V gene has CDR1 WNHNN and CDR2 SYGVQD (reference sequence). This CDR3 is 14 amino acids long. The ends were cut back, 4 bases at V and 0 bases at J, with 6 bases in the middle. Measured with immunoSEQ multiplex PCR; TCRdb has only the in-frame clones, and not every one. The sample holds 100,000 or so clones, roughly 91% seen once. The data were obtained in a study of PD-1 blockade in classical Hodgkin lymphoma. Time point defined: cycle 4 day 1 (C4D1), after 6 weeks of nivolumab. All patients relapsed after autologous stem cell transplantation, and brentuximab vedotin exposure varied.

The chain uses TRBV10-1 and TRBJ2-2; D gene ambiguous. The receptor was derived from a human donor with classical Hodgkin lymphoma. Source: peripheral blood mononuclear cells (PBMCs), taken before the fourth cycle of nivolumab. In nucleotides, the CDR3 is TGCGCCAGCAGTGTTGACCCGAACACCGGGGAGCTGTTTTTT. Translating it yields CASSVDPNTGELFF.